The rows below give T cell receptor beta chains drawn from one sample of a study of blood T cell repertoires in COVID-19. Sequenced by immunoSEQ multiplex PCR; TCRdb stores in-frame clones only, minus some. The sample has some 250,000 clones, more than 75% seen once. Sequenced sample: PBMCs or T cells enriched from blood (not recorded which). The source of these receptors is a woman aged 40 to 55 with acute COVID-19. CDR3s include the opening cysteine and the closing phenylalanine or tryptophan. D genes are given only for firm matches. A row's size may be missing; if present it is once, few, many or a size class.

d_call j_call v_call cdr3_length clone_size cdr3_aa cdr3_nt
NA TRBJ2-1 TRBV12-3/TRBV12-4 12 NA CASSRDFNEQFF TGTGCCAGCAGCCGGGACTTCAATGAGCAGTTCTTC
TRBD1 TRBJ2-1 TRBV20-1 14 NA CSASPDRRYNEQFF TGCAGTGCTAGTCCGGACAGGCGCTACAATGAGCAGTTCTTC
NA TRBJ2-1 TRBV28 14 once CASREQGSYNEQFF TGTGCCAGCAGGGAACAGGGCTCCTACAATGAGCAGTTCTTC
TRBD1 TRBJ1-1 TRBV29-1 13 NA CSVGDRGGTEAFF TGCAGCGTTGGGGACAGGGGTGGCACTGAAGCTTTCTTT
TRBD1 TRBJ2-7 TRBV7-9 13 NA CASSSGGEYEQYF TGTGCCAGCTCCTCAGGGGGCGAGTACGAGCAGTACTTC
TRBD1 TRBJ2-7 TRBV6-2/TRBV6-3 16 NA CASSYSTDRGADEQYF TGTGCCAGCAGTTACTCGACGGACAGGGGAGCGGACGAGCAGTACTTC
NA TRBJ1-5 TRBV15 16 NA CATSNDRWLSNQPQHF TGTGCCACCAGCAACGATCGGTGGTTAAGCAATCAGCCCCAGCATTTT
NA TRBJ1-3 TRBV15 16 NA CATSRDRRFSGNTIYF TGTGCCACCAGCAGAGATAGGAGGTTCTCTGGAAACACCATATATTTT
NA TRBJ1-1 TRBV18 15 NA CASSPGYSLNTEAFF TGTGCCAGCTCCCCGGGGTACAGTTTGAACACTGAAGCTTTCTTT
NA TRBJ2-7 TRBV29-1 13 NA CSVEGGRVHEQYF TGCAGCGTTGAGGGAGGCAGAGTCCACGAGCAGTACTTC
NA TRBJ2-7 TRBV21-1 10 NA CASGRNEQYF TGTGCCAGCGGCCGTAACGAGCAGTACTTC
NA TRBJ1-4 TRBV4-2 16 NA CASSQVYRGSNEKLFF TGTGCCAGCAGCCAAGTTTATCGGGGTTCTAATGAAAAACTGTTTTTT
NA TRBJ1-6 TRBV6-6 14 NA CASSYSGGNSPLHF TGTGCCAGCAGTTACTCCGGGGGGAATTCACCCCTCCACTTT
TRBD2 TRBJ2-5 TRBV2 16 NA CASNPGLAGLQETQYF TGTGCCAGCAATCCGGGACTAGCGGGGCTACAAGAGACCCAGTACTTC